A selection of T cell receptor beta chains follows, all from one sample in a study of T cell changes during pregnancy in multiple sclerosis. Only in-frame clones appear in the TCRdb table, and some are missing; sequencing was by immunoSEQ multiplex PCR. Among roughly 80,000 clones listed, 92% were seen once. The specimen comprised peripheral blood, sampled before pregnancy. All receptors come from a female donor with multiple sclerosis, enrolled in a pregnancy study. The CDR3 runs from the conserved cysteine through the conserved F or W. D genes are given only for firm matches. Part of the rows lack a size; the others show once, few, many or a class for expanded clones.

J	size	V	D	DNA	CDR3
TRBJ2-7	-	TRBV5-6	-	TGTGCCAGCAGCTCAAGAGACAGCTCCTACGAGCAGTACTTC	CASSSRDSSYEQYF
TRBJ1-1	-	TRBV7-9	TRBD1	TGTGCCAGCAGCGCTCAGACAGGGATTGGAACTGAAGCTTTCTTT	CASSAQTGIGTEAFF
TRBJ1-5	-	TRBV4-1	-	TGCGCCAGCAGCCAAGGAAGGGGGTTGGGTCAGCCCCAGCATTTT	CASSQGRGLGQPQHF
TRBJ1-1	-	TRBV5-6	-	TGTGCCAGCAGCTTGGTAGGGCAGGGGCTGAACACTGAAGCTTTCTTT	CASSLVGQGLNTEAFF
TRBJ1-1	-	TRBV5-6	-	TGTGCCAGCAGCTTCGGGTACGGCACTGAAGCTTTCTTT	CASSFGYGTEAFF
TRBJ1-1	-	TRBV6-5	-	TGTGCCAGCAGCCCACGAGGGCCGGGGACTGAAGCTTTCTTT	CASSPRGPGTEAFF
TRBJ2-3	-	TRBV19	TRBD2	TGTGCCAGTAGTATTGACAGCGGGGGGACCACAGATACGCAGTATTTT	CASSIDSGGTTDTQYF
TRBJ2-7	-	TRBV27	-	TGTGCCAGCAGTTCCCAGGACAAGGAGCAGTACTTC	CASSSQDKEQYF
TRBJ2-2	few	TRBV18	TRBD2	TGTGCCATCAACGGGGCTAGCGGGGACCGGATAACCGGGGAGCTGTTTTTT	CAINGASGDRITGELFF
TRBJ1-4	-	TRBV27	-	TGTGCCAGCAGTTTAATGCAAGGGGATGAAAAACTGTTTTTT	CASSLMQGDEKLFF
TRBJ2-3	-	TRBV9	TRBD2	TGTGCCAGCAGCGGCGTTGGTAGCGGGTCACCGGGCGATACGCAGTATTTT	CASSGVGSGSPGDTQYF
TRBJ2-5	-	TRBV7-6	-	TGTGCCAGCAGCGCCGAAGGACAGTTAGTTGGGGAGACCCAGTACTTC	CASSAEGQLVGETQYF
TRBJ2-3	-	TRBV7-3	-	TGTGCCAGCAGCTGGGACCAAGCGGGTACGCAGTATTTT	CASSWDQAGTQYF
TRBJ1-3	-	TRBV19	TRBD1	TGTGCCAGTAGGCCGGGACAGGGCCCCAACACCATATATTTT	CASRPGQGPNTIYF